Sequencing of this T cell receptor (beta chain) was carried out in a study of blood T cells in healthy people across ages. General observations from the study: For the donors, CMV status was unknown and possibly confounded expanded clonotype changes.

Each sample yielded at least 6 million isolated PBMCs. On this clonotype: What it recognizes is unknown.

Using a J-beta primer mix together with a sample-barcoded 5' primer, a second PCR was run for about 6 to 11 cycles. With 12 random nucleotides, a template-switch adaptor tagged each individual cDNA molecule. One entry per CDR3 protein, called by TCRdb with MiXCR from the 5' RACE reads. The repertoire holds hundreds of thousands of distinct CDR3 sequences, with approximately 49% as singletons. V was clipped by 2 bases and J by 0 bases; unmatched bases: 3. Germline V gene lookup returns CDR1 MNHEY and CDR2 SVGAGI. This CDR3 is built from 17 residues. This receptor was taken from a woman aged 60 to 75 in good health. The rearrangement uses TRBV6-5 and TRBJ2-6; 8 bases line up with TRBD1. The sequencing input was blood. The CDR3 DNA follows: TGTGCCAGCAGTTACCAAGGACAGGGCTCTGGGGCCAACGTCCTGACTTTC. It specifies CASSYQGQGSGANVLTF.